The 30 T cell receptor beta chains presented below share a single source sample, sequenced in a study of blood T cell repertoires in COVID-19. TCRdb's table, derived via immunoSEQ multiplex PCR, lists solely in-frame clones and lacks some. The sample carries around 170,000 clones, about 87% recorded once. The sequenced material came from peripheral blood. These TCRs come from a man aged 55 to 70 with acute or convalescent COVID-19.

This chain's CDR3 is CSVEALGQTTGYTF. In DNA, the CDR3 is TGCAGCGTTGAAGCCCTGGGACAGACAACGGGCTACACCTTC. The gene calls are TRBV29-1 and TRBJ1-2; 7 bases are shared with TRBD1. Germline CDR1 reads SQVTM; CDR2 reads ANQGSEA. V shed 1 base and J 8 bases; nucleotides not matched to a gene: 10. This CDR3 has 14 residues.

The V gene is TRBV15, the J gene TRBJ1-4; no definite D call. V lost 1 base, J lost 5 bases, and 8 bases lay in between. Germline V gene sequence: CDR1 LNHNV, CDR2 YYDKDF (reference sequence). CDR3 size: 14 residues. CDR3: CATSRGALNEKLFF. The CDR3 coding sequence is TGTGCCACCAGCAGAGGGGCCCTAAATGAAAAACTGTTTTTT.

The rearrangement joins TRBV11-2 to TRBJ1-3, with 8 bases that match TRBD1. The CDR3 totals 14 residues. Trimming took 6 bases from V and 3 from J; bases not matched to a gene: 4. Germline loops: CDR1 SGHAT, CDR2 FQNNGV. CDR3: CASSTDRVGNTIYF. The CDR3 nucleotides are TGTGCCAGCAGTACGGACAGGGTTGGAAACACCATATATTTT.

This clone was seen a single time. The CDR3 is CSASTDSYSNQPQHF. Written as DNA, the CDR3 is TGCAGTGCTAGTACTGACAGCTATAGCAATCAGCCCCAGCATTTT. The J gene is TRBJ1-5, the V gene TRBV20-1; D may be TRBD1 (5 bases). Between the trimmed V and J ends, which lost 3 bases and 0 bases, there was a span of 12 bases. The CDR3 sequence is 15 residues long. Germline CDR1 reads DFQATT; CDR2 reads SNEGSKA (reference sequence).

In nucleotides, the CDR3 is TGTGCCAGCAGTGAAGGGTGGAGGCGGACGCAAAACATTCAGTACTTC. It codes for CASSEGWRRTQNIQYF. The rearrangement joins TRBV6-1 to TRBJ2-4; D is perhaps TRBD2 (5 bases). The CDR3 has 16 residues. V lost 1 base and J 5 bases, leaving 15 bases between the germline ends. Germline V gene sequence: CDR1 MNHNS, CDR2 SASEGT.

The chain recombines TRBV12-1 with TRBJ1-3; TRBD1, the table's D call, was not compared with the DNA. TRBV12-1 is noted as a pseudogene. This CDR3 is built from 16 residues. CDR3 amino acids: CASSFGAQSSGNTIYF. The CDR3 DNA follows: TGTGCCAGCAGCTTTGGGGCTCAGAGTTCTGGAAACACCATATATTTT.

As DNA, the CDR3 is TGCGCCAGCAGCCCCTTCCCCGACAGGAACACTGAAGCTTTCTTT. It translates to CASSPFPDRNTEAFF. The rearrangement links TRBV5-1 to TRBJ1-1, with D perhaps TRBD1 (5 bases). V was pared by 4 bases and J by 1 base, with 14 bases between. The CDR3 covers 15 residues. Germline assignment: CDR1 SGHRS and CDR2 YFSETQ. Combining the CDR3 with reference TRBV5-1 and TRBJ1-1 gives the whole variable domain KAGVTQTPRYLIKTRGQQVTLSCSPISGHRSVSWYQQTPGQGLQFLFEYFSETQRNKGNFPGRFSGRQFSNSRSEMNVSTLELGDSALYLCASSPFPDRNTEAFFGQGTRLTVV.

The chain joins TRBV9 to TRBJ2-5; D is uncertain. Between the trimmed V and J ends, which lost 0 bases and 5 bases, there was a span of 5 bases. This CDR3 has 12 residues. Germline V gene data show CDR1 as SGDLS and CDR2 as YYNGEE. CDR3 residues: CASSVDLETQYF. The CDR3 nucleotides read TGTGCCAGCAGCGTAGACTTGGAGACCCAGTACTTC. The full variable domain, its missing parts supplied by reference TRBV9 and TRBJ2-5, is DSGVTQTPKHLITATGQRVTLRCSPRSGDLSVYWYQQSLDQGLQFLIQYYNGEERAKGNILERFSAQQFPDLHSELNLSSLELGDSALYFCASSVDLETQYFGPGTRLLVL.

The chain uses TRBV5-6 and TRBJ1-4; the match to TRBD1 covers 9 bases. Germline V CDR1 and CDR2: SGHDT, YYEEEE. Germline trimming cut 2 bases from V and 8 bases from J; bases unmatched to any gene: 4. This CDR3 has 14 residues. The CDR3 region is CASSLGQGQEKLFF. DNA for the CDR3: TGTGCCAGCAGCTTAGGACAGGGGCAAGAAAAACTGTTTTTT.

A few counts support this clone. The chain has TRBV7-2 and TRBJ1-2; D might be TRBD1 (6 bases). V lost 2 bases, J lost 6 bases, and 13 bases lay in between. Germline V gene data show CDR1 as SGHTA and CDR2 as FQGNSA. The CDR3 has 14 amino acids. The DNA of the CDR3 is TGTGCCAGCAGCTTACTTAACAGGGCGCATGGCTACACCTTC. Its translation is CASSLLNRAHGYTF.

The table lists this clone with a count of one. The V gene is TRBV6-5, the J gene TRBJ1-2, with a weak D call TRBD1 (6 bases). CDR1 and CDR2 (germline): MNHEY, SVGAGI. The CDR3 runs 14 residues. The ends were cut back, 7 bases at V and 2 bases at J, with 14 bases in the middle. The CDR3 nucleotides are TGTGCCAGCACCCGCCAGGGGTCGAACTATGGCTACACCTTC. This encodes CASTRQGSNYGYTF.

The rearrangement joins TRBV5-1 to TRBJ1-2; tentatively, D is TRBD1 (5 bases). Per the germline V gene, CDR1 is SGHRS and CDR2 is YFSETQ. With 4 bases removed from V and 2 bases from J, the gap between germline ends came to 9 bases. The CDR3 consists of 13 residues. CDR3 amino acids: CASSPRQNYGYTF. The CDR3 region has the DNA TGCGCCAGCAGCCCCCGACAGAACTATGGCTACACCTTC.

This clone was seen only once. The chain links TRBV7-9 to TRBJ1-1; D perhaps matches TRBD1 (6 bases). V was clipped by 0 bases and J by 10 bases, with 18 bases between them. The CDR3 covers 15 residues. The germline V gene encodes CDR1 SEHNR and CDR2 FQNEAQ (reference sequence). CDR3 sequence: CASSLAGGQRGGAFF. The CDR3 nucleotides are TGTGCCAGCAGCTTAGCAGGAGGACAGAGAGGCGGAGCTTTCTTT.

The chain links TRBV5-1 to TRBJ2-1, with D possibly TRBD1 on 5 matching bases. Germline V gives CDR1 SGHRS, CDR2 YFSETQ. Trimming cost V 3 bases and J 8 bases, with 9 bases left between them. This CDR3 region has 12 residues. CDR3 nucleotides: TGCGCCAGCAGCTCGCAGGGCGATGAGCAGTTCTTC. Translated: CASSSQGDEQFF.

A single count supports this clone. This chain links TRBV7-9 with TRBJ2-2; D is ambiguous. CDR1 and CDR2 from the germline V gene are SEHNR and FQNEAQ (reference sequence). Trimming stripped 5 bases from V and 4 bases from J, with 17 bases between. CDR3 length equals 16 residues. As DNA, the CDR3 is TGTGCCAGCAGCGAAGCGCCAAGCTTAGGCACCGGGGAGCTGTTTTTT. Its protein product is CASSEAPSLGTGELFF. Looking up the rest from reference TRBV7-9 and TRBJ2-2 gives the full variable domain: DTGVSQNPRHKITKRGQNVTFRCDPISEHNRLYWYRQTLGQGPEFLTYFQNEAQLEKSRLLSDRFSAERPKGSFSTLEIQRTEQGDSAMYLCASSEAPSLGTGELFFGEGSRLTVL.

This chain joins TRBV20-1 and TRBJ1-1, with unresolved D. This CDR3 comprises 10 residues. Per germline, CDR1 DFQATT and CDR2 SNEGSKA (reference sequence). Trimming removed 6 bases at V and 3 bases at J, with 5 bases between. The CDR3: CSASHTEAFF. CDR3 bases: TGCAGTGCAAGCCACACTGAAGCTTTCTTT.

The rearrangement links TRBV5-6 to TRBJ2-3; D is perhaps TRBD1 (8 bases). The germline V gene has CDR1 SGHDT and CDR2 YYEEEE. This CDR3 has 15 residues. V dropped 4 bases and J dropped 5 bases, with 17 bases sitting between them. CDR3 sequence (DNA): TGTGCCAGCAGCCAAGAGACAGGGGAGGGAGATACGCAGTATTTT. It specifies CASSQETGEGDTQYF.

This sequence joins TRBV9 and TRBJ1-1, with D possibly being TRBD1 (6 bases). The CDR3 covers 14 residues. Deletions cut 4 bases from V and 4 bases from J, with 14 bases between. The germline gives CDR1 SGDLS, CDR2 YYNGEE. The CDR3 sequence is CASSTGHQITEAFF. The CDR3 nucleotides are TGTGCCAGCAGCACGGGACATCAGATCACTGAAGCTTTCTTT. The variable domain in full, with the rest retrieved from reference TRBV9 and TRBJ1-1, is DSGVTQTPKHLITATGQRVTLRCSPRSGDLSVYWYQQSLDQGLQFLIQYYNGEERAKGNILERFSAQQFPDLHSELNLSSLELGDSALYFCASSTGHQITEAFFGQGTRLTVV.

J is TRBJ2-2 and V is TRBV4-3; a possible D gene is TRBD2 (5 bases). The CDR3 totals 15 residues. Germline V gene sequence: CDR1 LGHNA, CDR2 YSLEER. The germline V and J ends were trimmed by 5 bases and 1 base, with 11 bases remaining between them. CDR3 loop: CASSFSSGNTGELFF. The CDR3 DNA is TGCGCCAGCAGCTTTTCGAGCGGGAACACCGGGGAGCTGTTTTTT.

The chain carries TRBV18 and TRBJ2-7; TRBD1 matches at 9 bases. Germline values: CDR1 KGHSH, CDR2 LQKENI. J lost 2 bases, V lost 6 bases, and 5 bases had no gene match. The CDR3 has 14 residues. Here the CDR3 DNA reads TGTGCCAGCTCTCAGGGACAGGGACCCTACGAGCAGTACTTC. The encoded protein is CASSQGQGPYEQYF.

This clone was seen just once. The CDR3 sequence is CASSGPRGTEAFF. DNA of the CDR3: TGTGCCAGCAGCGGGCCAAGGGGCACTGAAGCTTTCTTT. This chain links TRBV9 with TRBJ1-1; TRBD1 might be the D (5 bases). Germline loops: CDR1 SGDLS, CDR2 YYNGEE. Trimming stripped 3 bases from V and 4 bases from J, with 10 bases between. This CDR3 is built from 13 residues.

The chain employs TRBV27 and TRBJ1-1; no definite D call. CDR1 MNHEY and CDR2 SMNVEV come from the germline V gene (reference sequence). Trimming pared 2 bases from V and 1 base from J, leaving 5 bases between. This CDR3 is built from 13 residues. The CDR3 sequence is CASSLNRNTEAFF. CDR3 bases: TGTGCCAGCAGTTTAAACAGGAACACTGAAGCTTTCTTT.

This chain links TRBV15 with TRBJ2-5; the match to TRBD1 covers 7 bases. After removal of 3 bases from V and 5 bases from J, the junction contained 9 bases not matched to a gene. This CDR3 region has 15 residues. The germline V gene has CDR1 LNHNV and CDR2 YYDKDF (reference sequence). The CDR3 here is CATSSRGLSGETQYF. CDR3 in DNA: TGTGCCACCAGCAGCAGGGGGTTAAGTGGGGAGACCCAGTACTTC.

This rearrangement joins TRBV5-6 to TRBJ2-1; D gene unclear. The V gene lost 1 base and the J gene lost 7 bases, with 12 bases spanning the gap. Per the germline V gene, CDR1 is SGHDT and CDR2 is YYEEEE. The CDR3 spans 14 residues. For the CDR3, the DNA is TGTGCCAGCAGCTTGAACGCTGGCGGAAATGAGCAGTTCTTC. This encodes CASSLNAGGNEQFF.

This chain connects TRBV4-1 to TRBJ1-1; 10 bases agree with TRBD1. The CDR3 loop spans 16 amino acids. Germline loops: CDR1 MGHRA, CDR2 YSYEKL. V lost 2 bases and J lost 5; bases outside the gene matches: 8. CDR3: CASSQSYDRGPTEAFF. The CDR3 region has the DNA TGCGCCAGCAGCCAAAGTTACGACAGGGGGCCAACTGAAGCTTTCTTT.

CDR3 nucleotide sequence: TGTGCCAGCAGCTTAGACAGGGGGCATGGCAACGTCCTGACTTTC. It specifies CASSLDRGHGNVLTF. The rearrangement links TRBV9 to TRBJ2-6, with TRBD1 matching 10 bases. This CDR3 contains 15 residues. V gave up 4 bases and J gave up 9 bases; unmatched junction bases: 7. CDR1 and CDR2 (germline): SGDLS, YYNGEE.

The chain links TRBV29-1 to TRBJ2-1; maybe TRBD2 (6 bases). V lost 7 bases, J lost 3 bases, and 13 bases lay in between. CDR3 size: 13 residues. CDR1 and CDR2 (germline): SQVTM, ANQGSEA. The CDR3 spells CSAGRTNYNEQFF. For the CDR3, the DNA is TGCAGCGCCGGGAGAACCAACTACAATGAGCAGTTCTTC.

The chain recombines TRBV24-1 with TRBJ2-5; TRBD1 matches at 8 bases. J gave up 7 bases and V 4 bases, and 10 bases lay outside the gene matches. Per the germline V gene, CDR1 is KGHDR and CDR2 is SFDVKD. The CDR3 runs to 15 residues. The CDR3 nucleotides are TGTGCCACCAGTGACTCAGGGCCAGGGGGCCTGACCCAGTACTTC. Protein product: CATSDSGPGGLTQYF.

This clone was seen only once. The rearrangement uses TRBV20-1 and TRBJ1-2, with D maybe TRBD1 (5 bases). The CDR3 sequence is 11 residues long. Per the germline V gene, CDR1 is DFQATT and CDR2 is SNEGSKA (reference sequence). The V gene lost 6 bases and the J gene lost 8 bases, with 13 bases spanning the gap. The CDR3 sequence: CSAPSGEGYTF. The DNA of the CDR3 is TGCAGTGCCCCGTCGGGGGAAGGCTACACCTTC.

The rearrangement links TRBV9 to TRBJ1-1; 9 bases are shared with TRBD1. The V and J ends lost 3 bases and 5 bases, in that order; junction bases with no gene match: 5. Germline V lookup: CDR1 SGDLS, CDR2 YYNGEE. This CDR3 is 14 amino acids long. The CDR3 sequence: CASSAQGAGTEAFF. In DNA, the CDR3 is TGTGCCAGCAGCGCACAGGGGGCGGGGACTGAAGCTTTCTTT.